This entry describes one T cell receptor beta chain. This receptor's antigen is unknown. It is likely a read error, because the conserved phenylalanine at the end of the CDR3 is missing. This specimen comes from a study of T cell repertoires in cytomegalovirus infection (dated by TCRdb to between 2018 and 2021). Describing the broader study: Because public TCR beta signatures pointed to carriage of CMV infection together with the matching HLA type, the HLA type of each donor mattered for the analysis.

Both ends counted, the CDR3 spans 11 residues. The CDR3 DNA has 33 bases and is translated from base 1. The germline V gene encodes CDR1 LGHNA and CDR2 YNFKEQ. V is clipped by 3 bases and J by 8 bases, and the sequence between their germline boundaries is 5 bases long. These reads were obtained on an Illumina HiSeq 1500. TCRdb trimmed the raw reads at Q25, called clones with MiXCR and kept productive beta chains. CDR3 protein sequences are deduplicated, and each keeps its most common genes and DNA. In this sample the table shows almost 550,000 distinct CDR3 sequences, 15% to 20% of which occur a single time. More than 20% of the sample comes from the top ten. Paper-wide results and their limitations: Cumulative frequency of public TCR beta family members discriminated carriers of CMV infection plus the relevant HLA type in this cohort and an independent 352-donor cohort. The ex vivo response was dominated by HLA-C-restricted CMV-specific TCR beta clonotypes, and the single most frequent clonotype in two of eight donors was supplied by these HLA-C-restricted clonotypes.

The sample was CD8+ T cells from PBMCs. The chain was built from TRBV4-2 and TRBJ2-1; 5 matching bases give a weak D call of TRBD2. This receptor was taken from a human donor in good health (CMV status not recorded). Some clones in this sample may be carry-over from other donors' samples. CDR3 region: CASSHGDEQFL. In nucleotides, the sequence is TGTGCCAGCAGCCACGGGGATGAGCAGTTCTTA.